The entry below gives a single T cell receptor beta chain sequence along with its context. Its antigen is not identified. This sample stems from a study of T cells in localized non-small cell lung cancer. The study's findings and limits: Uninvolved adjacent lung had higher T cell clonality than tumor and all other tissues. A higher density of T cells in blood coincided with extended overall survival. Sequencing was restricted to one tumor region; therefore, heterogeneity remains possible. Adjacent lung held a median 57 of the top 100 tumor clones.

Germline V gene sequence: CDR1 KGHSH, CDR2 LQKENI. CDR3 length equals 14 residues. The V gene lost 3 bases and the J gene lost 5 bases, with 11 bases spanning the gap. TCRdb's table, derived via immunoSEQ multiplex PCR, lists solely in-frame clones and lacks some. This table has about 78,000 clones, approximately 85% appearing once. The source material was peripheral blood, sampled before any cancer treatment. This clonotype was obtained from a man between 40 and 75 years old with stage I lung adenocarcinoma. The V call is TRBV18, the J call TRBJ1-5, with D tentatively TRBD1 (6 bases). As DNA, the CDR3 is TGTGCCAGCTCACCGGAGGGGGACGATCAGCCCCAGCATTTT. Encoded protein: CASSPEGDDQPQHF.